Presented here are 6 T cell receptor beta chains from one specimen sequenced in a study of T cells in Graves' hyperthyroidism and ophthalmopathy. RNA transcripts gave rise to amplified TCR beta CDR3 regions. HTBI primers were employed in a first-round RT-PCR of the TCR CDR3. MiXCR was run by TCRdb on the multiplex PCR reads, yielding one entry per CDR3 protein. This sample has around 300,000 distinct CDR3 sequences; roughly 13% occur once, and the top ten carry roughly 7.9%. The specimen sequenced was blood. The receptors were sampled from a woman aged 40-49 years with Graves' hyperthyroidism.

This clonotype was recorded at least ten times. J is TRBJ1-1 and V is TRBV2; the D is unclear. Trimming took 6 bases from V and 1 from J, leaving 3 bases between them. The germline gives CDR1 SNHLY, CDR2 FYNNEI. This CDR3 is built from 11 residues. The CDR3 region has the DNA TGTGCCAGCAGCGAGAACACTGAAGCTTTCTTT. Translation gives CASSENTEAFF.

This clonotype came up many times. This rearrangement joins TRBV6-1 to TRBJ2-3, with 7 bases lining up with TRBD2. Per the germline V gene, CDR1 is MNHNS and CDR2 is SASEGT. J was trimmed by 8 bases and V by 4 bases; bases with no gene match: 9. The CDR3 has 14 amino acids. CDR3 protein: CASSGVGGSPTQYF. In nucleotides, the CDR3 is TGTGCCAGCAGTGGGGTCGGCGGGAGTCCTACGCAGTATTTT.

This clonotype was seen only a few times. Possible read error: a much larger clone is one base away. CDR3 in DNA: TGTGCCAGCAGCCAAGATATGGGGACGGGAGGAGAGACCCGGTACTTC. This gives the protein CASSQDMGTGGETRYF. The rearrangement links TRBV28 to TRBJ2-5; 7 bases map to TRBD2. Germline assignment: CDR1 MDHEN and CDR2 SYDVKM. The CDR3 is 16 residues long.

This clonotype was detected ten times or more. The chain carries TRBV2 and TRBJ2-7, with D tentatively TRBD1 or TRBD2 (5 bases each). Trimming left V 6 bases short and J 7 bases short, with 22 bases between. Germline V gene data show CDR1 as SNHLY and CDR2 as FYNNEI. CDR3 size: 15 residues. The CDR3 DNA sequence: TGTGCCAGCAGAATGGACCATGCCGATGGGGGTGAGCAGTACTTC. It yields the protein CASRMDHADGGEQYF. Using reference TRBV2 and TRBJ2-7 for the parts outside the CDR3, the full variable domain is EPEVTQTPSHQVTQMGQEVILRCVPISNHLYFYWYRQILGQKVEFLVSFYNNEISEKSEIFDDQFSVERPDGSNFTLKIRSTKLEDSAMYFCASRMDHADGGEQYFGPGTRLTVT.

The table lists this clonotype with many counts. J is TRBJ1-5 and V is TRBV24-1; the D gene is possibly TRBD1 (6 bases). This CDR3 is 15 amino acids long. From germline, CDR1 is KGHDR and CDR2 SFDVKD. Trimming stripped 2 bases from V and 9 bases from J, with 16 bases between. CDR3 in amino acids: CATSDSGQSERPQHF. CDR3 sequence (DNA): TGTGCCACCAGTGATTCCGGACAGTCCGAACGGCCCCAGCATTTT.

In this sample, this clonotype turned up many times. The rearrangement links TRBV12-3 or TRBV12-4 to TRBJ2-1; D unclear. The CDR3 totals 12 residues. V gave up 3 bases and J gave up 9 bases, with 9 bases separating them. The chain's CDR3 is CASSFHIGEQFF. The CDR3 nucleotides read TGTGCCAGCAGTTTCCATATCGGTGAGCAGTTCTTC.